The rows below give T cell receptor beta chains drawn from one sample of a study of T cells in Graves' hyperthyroidism and ophthalmopathy. In TCRdb, the multiplex PCR reads were re-called with MiXCR into one record per CDR3 protein. The sample consists of under 550,000 distinct CDR3 sequences, about 20% of them appearing once. Sequencing used blood. These receptors were collected from a man aged 35 to 55 with Graves' ophthalmopathy. The CDR3 runs from the conserved cysteine through the conserved F or W. The D gene is left open where the match is weak. Not all rows give a size; the values are once, few, many and, for expanded clones, a class.

v_gene	abundance	j_gene	d_gene	CDR3nt	CDR3aa
TRBV4-1	few	TRBJ1-6	-	TGCGCCAGCAGCCAAGGCCCTCCTGGGGCACCCCTCCACTTT	CASSQGPPGAPLHF
TRBV20-1	-	TRBJ2-5	TRBD1	TGCAGTGCTGGGACAGGGGGCTTCCAAGAGACCCAGTACTTC	CSAGTGGFQETQYF
TRBV6-1	few	TRBJ1-2	-	TGTGCCAGCTTCGACAATGGCTATGGCTACACCTTC	CASFDNGYGYTF
TRBV7-8	many	TRBJ2-2	TRBD2	TGTGCCAGCAGCAAAGGGACTAGCGGGAGAGGTAGCCGGGAGCTGTTTTTT	CASSKGTSGRGSRELFF
TRBV29-1	-	TRBJ2-7	-	TGCAGCGTTGACCCAGGGGGGTCGTTTCACGAGCAGTACTTC	CSVDPGGSFHEQYF
TRBV2	few	TRBJ2-7	TRBD2	TGTGCCAGCAGCCCGGCGGGGGGTTCCCAGTACGAGCAGTACTTC	CASSPAGGSQYEQYF
TRBV6-1	many	TRBJ2-7	-	TGTGCCAGCAGTGAAGTACGCAGGGGGGGGAGCTCCTACGAGCAGTACTTC	CASSEVRRGGSSYEQYF
TRBV12-3/TRBV12-4	many	TRBJ2-2	-	TGTGCCAGCAGTTTCAGGTCAGGGACCGGGGAGCTGTTTTTT	CASSFRSGTGELFF
TRBV27	-	TRBJ1-2	-	TGTGCCAGCAGTTTAACCTGGAACTATGGCTACACCTTC	CASSLTWNYGYTF
TRBV3-1	-	TRBJ2-1	-	TGTGCCAGCAGCCCCCACGGCGGGGGCGACAATGAGCAGTTCTTC	CASSPHGGGDNEQFF
TRBV29-1	few	TRBJ2-2	-	TGCAGCGCCCTGAACACCGGGGAGCTGTTTTTT	CSALNTGELFF
TRBV28	-	TRBJ1-2	-	TGTGCCAGCAGTTTCGCCCTCGGCTACACCTTC	CASSFALGYTF
TRBV28	many	TRBJ2-3	-	TGTGCCAGTGCATCCGGGACCAACACAGATACGCAGTATTTT	CASASGTNTDTQYF
TRBV4-1	-	TRBJ1-3	TRBD1	TGCGCCAGCAGTCAGGACAGGGGGCTTAACACCATATATTTT	CASSQDRGLNTIYF
TRBV18	-	TRBJ1-1	-	TGTGCCAGCTCGGGAAGGTTGGGGCTCGAAGCTTTCTTT	CASSGRLGLEAFF
TRBV6-2/TRBV6-3	-	TRBJ2-2	TRBD1	TGTGCCAGCAGTTACAAGGGGGCTTTTTCCACCGGGGAGCTGTTTTTT	CASSYKGAFSTGELFF
TRBV9	-	TRBJ2-5	TRBD1	TGTGCCAGCAGCGGCGGACAGGGCGGAGGGGAGACCCAGTACTTC	CASSGGQGGGETQYF
TRBV6-2/TRBV6-3	many	TRBJ1-2	TRBD1	TGTGCCAGCAGTTACAAGGGACAGGGGATCTATGGCTACACCTTC	CASSYKGQGIYGYTF
TRBV20-1	-	TRBJ2-1	TRBD2	TGCAGTGCTAGCGGACTAGCGGTCTACAATGAGCAGTTCTTC	CSASGLAVYNEQFF
TRBV5-1	-	TRBJ2-1	TRBD1	TGCGCCAGCAGCCGATCCGGGACAGGCGTGTACAATGAGCAGTTCTTC	CASSRSGTGVYNEQFF